Listed below are T cell receptor beta chains from one sample, sequenced in a study of metastatic and nonmetastatic thyroid tumors. TCRdb re-clonotyped the PCR reads via MiXCR. This table has 20,000 or so clones, around a third appearing once. The source material was blood. The receptor set was obtained from a male donor with papillary thyroid cancer or a benign thyroid nodule (not recorded which). Some clones in this sample may be carry-over from other donors' samples. CDR3s include the opening cysteine and the closing phenylalanine or tryptophan. A D gene is named only where the DNA matches it firmly. Clone size is not always given. Where it is, it says once, few, many or a class for expanded clones.

j_call v_call d_call cdr3_length clone_size cdr3_aa cdr3_nt
TRBJ2-7 TRBV7-9 TRBD1 14 once CASSYWDRDDEQYF TGTGCCAGCAGCTACTGGGACAGGGACGACGAGCAGTACTTC
TRBJ2-2 TRBV7-2 . 15 many CASSLALLNTGELFF TGTGCCAGCAGCTTAGCGCTCCTGAACACCGGGGAGCTGTTTTTT
TRBJ2-7 TRBV3-1 . 15 . CASSHTTTANYEQYF TGTGCCAGCAGCCACACGACTACGGCAAACTACGAGCAGTACTTC
TRBJ2-5 TRBV20-1 TRBD2 15 many CSASIVAGVPKTQYF TGCAGTGCTAGCATTGTAGCGGGAGTGCCAAAGACCCAGTACTTC
TRBJ1-6 TRBV6-1 . 16 few CASGAPIHSYNSPLHF TGTGCCAGCGGGGCCCCGATCCACTCCTATAATTCACCCCTCCACTTT
TRBJ1-5 TRBV14 . 14 many CASSQETPPQPQHF TGTGCCAGCAGCCAAGAAACACCGCCCCAGCCCCAGCATTTT
TRBJ2-7 TRBV6-1 TRBD1 15 many CASTPRQGARDEQYF TGTGCCAGCACACCTAGACAGGGGGCTCGGGACGAGCAGTACTTC
TRBJ1-2 TRBV7-2 TRBD1 14 . CASSLGGQGLGYTF TGTGCCAGCAGCTTAGGGGGACAGGGTTTAGGCTACACCTTC
TRBJ2-2 TRBV11-2 TRBD1 16 . CASSLKTGGFAGELFF TGTGCCAGCAGCTTAAAGACAGGGGGTTTCGCCGGGGAGCTGTTTTTT
TRBJ2-7 TRBV20-1 TRBD2 15 medium-sized CSAKGSGGSAYEQYF TGCAGTGCTAAGGGGTCGGGAGGATCAGCCTACGAGCAGTACTTC
TRBJ2-7 TRBV20-1 TRBD1 15 . CSARGQGYSKYEQYF TGCAGTGCTAGAGGACAGGGTTACAGTAAATACGAGCAGTACTTC
TRBJ2-7 TRBV6-6 . 13 . CASSYTSIYEQYF TGTGCCAGCAGTTATACATCCATCTACGAGCAGTACTTC
TRBJ2-1 TRBV7-9 . 15 many CASSGSLQNNNEQFF TGTGCCAGCAGCGGAAGTCTCCAAAACAACAATGAGCAGTTCTTC
TRBJ2-7 TRBV5-1 TRBD1 15 . CASSLVGQGTVEQYF TGCGCCAGCAGCTTGGTTGGACAGGGGACGGTCGAGCAGTACTTC
TRBJ1-1 TRBV6-1 TRBD1 14 . CASGQGARITEAFF TGTGCCAGCGGACAGGGGGCTCGGATCACTGAAGCTTTCTTT
TRBJ1-1 TRBV20-1 TRBD1 15 . CSATCRTGMNTEAFF TGCAGTGCTACATGTCGGACAGGGATGAACACTGAAGCTTTCTTT
TRBJ2-7 TRBV30 . 12 . CACRARGEEQYF TGTGCCTGTCGGGCCAGAGGGGAAGAGCAGTACTTC
TRBJ1-2 TRBV12-3/TRBV12-4 . 11 few CASSSRHGYTF TGTGCCAGCAGTTCCCGCCATGGCTACACCTTC
TRBJ1-2 TRBV28 . 12 many CASYSANYGYTF TGTGCCAGTTATTCAGCTAACTATGGCTACACCTTC
TRBJ2-7 TRBV6-1 TRBD1 16 few CASSEAAGQGAYEQYF TGTGCCAGCAGTGAAGCAGCCGGACAGGGGGCCTACGAGCAGTACTTC
TRBJ1-1 TRBV28 . 12 few CASSFPRAGAFF TGTGCCAGCAGTTTCCCCCGTGCTGGAGCTTTCTTT
TRBJ1-4 TRBV28 TRBD1 15 few CASSPPTGTAEKLFF TGTGCCAGCAGTCCCCCGACAGGGACAGCTGAAAAACTGTTTTTT
TRBJ2-7 TRBV18 . 14 . CASSPAGRMYEQYF TGTGCCAGCTCACCTGCGGGGAGAATGTACGAGCAGTACTTC
TRBJ2-7 TRBV18 TRBD2 18 . CASSGGTSGGASSYEQYF TGTGCCAGCTCAGGAGGGACTAGCGGGGGAGCATCATCCTACGAGCAGTACTTC
TRBJ2-1 TRBV15 TRBD1 13 many CATSMDRLGEQFF TGTGCCACCAGCATGGACAGGTTGGGTGAGCAGTTCTTC
TRBJ2-1 TRBV19 . 13 . CASRQGSYNEQFF TGTGCCAGTAGGCAGGGTTCCTACAATGAGCAGTTCTTC
TRBJ2-3 TRBV15 . 17 many CATSRDRGNPGTDTQYF TGTGCCACCAGCAGAGACAGGGGAAATCCAGGCACAGATACGCAGTATTTT
TRBJ2-2 TRBV5-6 . 16 . CASSLGLGGIAGELFF TGTGCCAGCAGCTTGGGACTAGGAGGGATCGCCGGGGAGCTGTTTTTT
TRBJ2-5 TRBV28 TRBD2 16 few CASSPPLAGGYVTQYF TGTGCCAGCAGTCCCCCCCTAGCGGGAGGATATGTGACCCAGTACTTC
TRBJ2-2 TRBV7-9 . 13 . CASSFPATGELFF TGTGCCAGCAGCTTTCCTGCCACCGGGGAGCTGTTTTTT
TRBJ2-1 TRBV18 TRBD2 15 . CASSPGSGGADEQFF TGTGCCAGCTCACCAGGGAGCGGGGGGGCCGATGAGCAGTTCTTC
TRBJ2-1 TRBV11-2 TRBD2 17 . CASSQWTSGGAVDEQFF TGTGCCAGCAGCCAGTGGACTAGCGGGGGGGCGGTGGATGAGCAGTTCTTC
TRBJ2-3 TRBV15 . 14 many CATSRGDSTDTQYF TGTGCCACCAGCAGAGGGGACAGCACAGATACGCAGTATTTT
TRBJ1-5 TRBV6-1 . 15 . CASSPTGSGNQPQHF TGTGCCAGCAGCCCCACGGGCTCGGGCAATCAGCCCCAGCATTTT
TRBJ1-1 TRBV9 TRBD1 12 few CASQGANTEAFF TGTGCCTCACAGGGGGCGAACACCGAAGCTTTCTTT
TRBJ2-7 TRBV7-2 TRBD2 18 . CASSLATWDSGGPYEQYF TGTGCCAGCAGCTTAGCGACCTGGGATAGCGGGGGGCCTTACGAGCAGTACTTC
TRBJ2-3 TRBV7-2 TRBD2 14 many CASKAGGGTDTQYF TGTGCCAGCAAAGCGGGAGGAGGGACAGATACGCAGTATTTT
TRBJ2-4 TRBV6-2/TRBV6-3 TRBD1 13 many CTSQGDRMDIQYF TGTACTTCTCAGGGGGATAGAATGGACATTCAGTACTTC
TRBJ2-1 TRBV29-1 . 15 many CSVKDDRRVYNEQFF TGCAGCGTTAAGGACGACAGGAGGGTTTACAATGAGCAGTTCTTC
TRBJ2-7 TRBV6-1 . 15 few CASSEDGGGAYEQYF TGTGCCAGCAGTGAAGATGGGGGGGGCGCCTACGAGCAGTACTTC
TRBJ1-1 TRBV4-1 . 17 . CASSQGPLGLSNTEAFF TGCGCCAGCAGCCAAGGGCCACTAGGGCTCTCTAACACTGAAGCTTTCTTT
TRBJ2-7 TRBV30 . 11 . CAWAVKYEQYF TGTGCCTGGGCGGTGAAGTACGAGCAGTACTTC
TRBJ2-7 TRBV30 . 12 . CAWSTALYEQYF TGTGCCTGGTCGACCGCGCTATACGAGCAGTACTTC
TRBJ2-1 TRBV3-1 . 12 medium-sized CASSGSGNEQFF TGTGCCAGCAGTGGTAGCGGCAATGAGCAGTTCTTC
TRBJ2-7 TRBV5-5 TRBD1 15 . CASSLGTGHYYEQYF TGTGCCAGCAGCTTGGGGACAGGTCATTACTACGAGCAGTACTTC
TRBJ1-1 TRBV2 . 14 . CASSGYRDNTEAFF TGTGCCAGCAGTGGTTACAGGGATAACACTGAAGCTTTCTTT
TRBJ2-7 TRBV10-3 TRBD1 12 many CAIRGQNYEQYF TGTGCCATCAGGGGACAGAACTACGAGCAGTACTTC
TRBJ1-2 TRBV2 . 14 many CASSERGTSYGYTF TGTGCCAGCAGTGAACGGGGTACGAGCTATGGCTACACCTTC
TRBJ2-2 TRBV2 . 13 . CASSAEGTGELFF TGTGCCAGCAGTGCGGAGGGCACCGGGGAGCTGTTTTTT
TRBJ1-2 TRBV6-1 . 13 few CASTPSLPYGYTF TGTGCCAGCACCCCTTCGCTTCCCTATGGCTACACCTTC
TRBJ1-1 TRBV5-4 . 13 many CASRAAGGLDAFF TGTGCCAGCAGGGCCGCCGGAGGGCTCGATGCTTTCTTT
TRBJ1-1 TRBV20-1 TRBD1 16 few CSASELGTGDFTEAFF TGCAGTGCTAGTGAGCTTGGGACAGGGGATTTCACTGAAGCTTTCTTT
TRBJ2-7 TRBV30 . 12 . CAWSGVGIEQYF TGTGCCTGGAGTGGAGTAGGGATCGAGCAGTACTTC
TRBJ2-7 TRBV28 . 17 few CASSFSVYQSPSYEQYF TGTGCCAGCAGTTTCTCAGTCTACCAAAGCCCTTCCTACGAGCAGTACTTC
TRBJ2-7 TRBV7-3 TRBD2 14 many CASSLAGVGYEQYF TGTGCCAGCAGCTTAGCGGGAGTAGGCTACGAGCAGTACTTC